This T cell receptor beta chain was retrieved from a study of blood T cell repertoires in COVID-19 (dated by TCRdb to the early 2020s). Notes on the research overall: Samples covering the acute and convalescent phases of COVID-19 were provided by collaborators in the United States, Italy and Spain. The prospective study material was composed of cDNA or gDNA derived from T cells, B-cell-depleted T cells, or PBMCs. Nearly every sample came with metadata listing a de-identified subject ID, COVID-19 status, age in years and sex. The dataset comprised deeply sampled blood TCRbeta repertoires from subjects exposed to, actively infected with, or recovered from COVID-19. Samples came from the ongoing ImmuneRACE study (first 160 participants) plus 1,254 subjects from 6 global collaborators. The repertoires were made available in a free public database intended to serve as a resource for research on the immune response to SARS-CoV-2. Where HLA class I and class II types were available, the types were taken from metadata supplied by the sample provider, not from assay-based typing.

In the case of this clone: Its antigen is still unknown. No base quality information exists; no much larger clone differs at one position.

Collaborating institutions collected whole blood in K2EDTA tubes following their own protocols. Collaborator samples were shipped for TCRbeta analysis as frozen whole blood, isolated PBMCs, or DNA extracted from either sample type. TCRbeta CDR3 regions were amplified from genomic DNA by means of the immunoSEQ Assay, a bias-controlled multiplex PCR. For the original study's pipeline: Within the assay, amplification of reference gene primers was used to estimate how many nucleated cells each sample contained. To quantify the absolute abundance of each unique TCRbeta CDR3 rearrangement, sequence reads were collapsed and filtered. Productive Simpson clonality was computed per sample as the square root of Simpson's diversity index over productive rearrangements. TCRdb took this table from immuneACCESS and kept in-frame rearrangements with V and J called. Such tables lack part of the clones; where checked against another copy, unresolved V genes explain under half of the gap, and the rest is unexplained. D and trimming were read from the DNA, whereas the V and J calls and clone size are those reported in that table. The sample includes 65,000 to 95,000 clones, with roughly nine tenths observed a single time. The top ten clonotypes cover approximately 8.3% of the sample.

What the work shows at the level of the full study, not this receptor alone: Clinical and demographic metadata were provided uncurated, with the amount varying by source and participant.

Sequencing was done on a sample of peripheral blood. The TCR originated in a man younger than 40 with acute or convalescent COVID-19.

Read as DNA, the sequence is TGTGCCAGCAGTTGGCGGCAGAATGAAAAACTGTTTTTT. The encoded protein is CASSWRQNEKLFF. This chain joins TRBV12-3 or TRBV12-4 to TRBJ1-4; the D segment cannot be called with confidence. Including cysteine and phenylalanine, the CDR3 has 13 amino acids. Left in the record is the CDR3 DNA by itself, 39 bases read in frame from the first base. V and J lose 4 bases and 5 bases, and a span of 8 bases separates them.